These T cell receptor beta chains were read from a single sample in a study of cytomegalovirus exposure and HLA in healthy donors. Sequencing used immunoSEQ multiplex PCR; TCRdb keeps in-frame clones, though not all of them. The profile shows around 140,000 clones, 88% of them singletons. Sequenced material: PBMCs. These receptors were obtained from a woman in her 40s in good health and CMV-seronegative. CDR3s include the opening cysteine and the closing phenylalanine or tryptophan. Fields, in order: J gene, V gene, clone size, D gene, CDR3 DNA, CDR3 protein. The D gene is left open where the match is weak. Where a row states a size, it is once, few, many or the class of an expanded clone; other rows omit it.

TRBJ2-5	TRBV7-8	.	TRBD2	TGTGCCAGCAGCTCCCCCCCCTTCGGACTAGCGGGTCAAGAGACCCAGTACTTC	CASSSPPFGLAGQETQYF
TRBJ1-1	TRBV18	.	TRBD1	TGTGCCAGCTCACCACCGGGACAGTACACTGAAGCTTTCTTT	CASSPPGQYTEAFF
TRBJ2-3	TRBV28	.	TRBD2	TGTGCCAGCAGTCAACTAGCGGGATACACAGATACGCAGTATTTT	CASSQLAGYTDTQYF
TRBJ2-2	TRBV4-2	.	.	TGTGCCAGCAGCCAGGAGCCCCACACGGGGTACACCGGGGAGCTGTTTTTT	CASSQEPHTGYTGELFF
TRBJ2-5	TRBV6-5	.	TRBD2	TGTGCCAGCGGGGCGGGACTAGCAAACCAAGAGACCCAGTACTTC	CASGAGLANQETQYF
TRBJ1-1	TRBV25-1	.	.	TGTGCCTCGATAGGAGAACAGGGTTTAACTGAAGCTTTCTTT	CASIGEQGLTEAFF
TRBJ1-1	TRBV10-2	.	TRBD1	TGCGCCAGCAGTCCGGGACAGGGGCTGGGGACTGAAGCTTTCTTT	CASSPGQGLGTEAFF
TRBJ2-5	TRBV7-9	.	TRBD1	TGTTCCAGCAGCTCTACAGGGGGAAGAGAGACCCAGTACTTC	CSSSSTGGRETQYF
TRBJ2-2	TRBV9	.	.	TGTGCCAGCAGCGTAGCTACGAGGACCGGGGAGCTGTTTTTT	CASSVATRTGELFF
TRBJ1-5	TRBV7-2	.	.	TGTGCCAGCAGCTTAAATCCCTTTCAGCCCCAGCATTTT	CASSLNPFQPQHF
TRBJ2-3	TRBV7-9	.	.	TGTGCCAGCAGCTTACCGGTCGCCTACACAGATACGCAGTATTTT	CASSLPVAYTDTQYF
TRBJ1-6	TRBV4-3	.	.	TGCGCCAGCAGCCAGAGGTCTACTAATTCACCCCTCCACTTT	CASSQRSTNSPLHF
TRBJ2-3	TRBV5-5	.	.	TGTGCCAGCAGCTTGAGAGGGTCTGGGCTAGCTAGCACAGATACGCAGTATTTT	CASSLRGSGLASTDTQYF
TRBJ1-5	TRBV6-1	once	.	TGTGCCAGCAGTGAAGTCAGTTATAGCAATCAGCCCCAGCATTTT	CASSEVSYSNQPQHF
TRBJ2-5	TRBV5-1	.	TRBD1	TGCGCCAGCTCAATGACAGGGGCTTTACAAGAGACCCAGTACTTC	CASSMTGALQETQYF
TRBJ1-3	TRBV6-1	.	.	TGTGCCAGCCTTCGGCACGAGGACTCTGGAAACACCATATATTTT	CASLRHEDSGNTIYF
TRBJ2-4	TRBV2	.	.	TGTGCCAGCAGTGGTCAGGGGAAAGCCAAAAACATTCAGTACTTC	CASSGQGKAKNIQYF
TRBJ2-5	TRBV7-9	few	TRBD2	TGTGCCAGCAGCCTAAATCCGGGAGGGGAGACCCAGTACTTC	CASSLNPGGETQYF
TRBJ1-4	TRBV6-1	.	.	TGTGCCAGCAGTGGGACAAAAGAAAAACTGTTTTTT	CASSGTKEKLFF
TRBJ2-7	TRBV5-3	.	.	TGTGCCAGAAGCACGCGGACACGGGGGTACTACGAGCAGTACTTC	CARSTRTRGYYEQYF
TRBJ2-5	TRBV7-6	.	TRBD2	TGTGCCAGCAGCATAGGACTAGCGGGAGGCGGCTGGGAGACCCAGTACTTC	CASSIGLAGGGWETQYF
TRBJ2-1	TRBV14	.	TRBD1	TGTGCCAGCAGCCCCCGGACAGGCCAAGGTAATGAGCAGTTCTTC	CASSPRTGQGNEQFF
TRBJ1-2	TRBV5-1	.	.	TGCGCCAGCGCGGTCCCTTCTTCTAACTATGGCTACACCTTC	CASAVPSSNYGYTF
TRBJ2-1	TRBV9	.	.	TGTGCCAGCAGCGTAGTTAGTGTGCCCTACAATGAGCAGTTCTTC	CASSVVSVPYNEQFF
TRBJ1-1	TRBV2	.	.	TGTGCCAGCAGGGTAGAGAACGCGAACACTGAAGCTTTCTTT	CASRVENANTEAFF
TRBJ2-1	TRBV5-6	.	TRBD1	TGTGCCAGCAGCTTGTTTTCCCGGACAGGGTGGCCTGAGCAGTTCTTC	CASSLFSRTGWPEQFF
TRBJ1-1	TRBV19	.	.	TGTGCCAGTAGTCCCGATACGATGAGACAGGCTGAAGCTTTCTTT	CASSPDTMRQAEAFF
TRBJ1-1	TRBV7-9	.	.	TGTGCCAGCAGCTTTCGTGACTACGCGGACACTGAAGCTTTCTTT	CASSFRDYADTEAFF
TRBJ2-7	TRBV7-2	.	.	TGTGCCAGCAGCTTGGCCCGTGGGGGCCACGAGCAGTACTTC	CASSLARGGHEQYF
TRBJ2-1	TRBV2	few	TRBD1	TGTGCCAGCAGAGCAGACAGGGTTAGCTCCTACAATGAGCAGTTCTTC	CASRADRVSSYNEQFF
TRBJ2-7	TRBV7-9	.	TRBD1	TGTGCCAGCAGCCCAGGGGGCGGAGACGAGCAGTACTTC	CASSPGGGDEQYF
TRBJ1-2	TRBV18	.	TRBD1	TGTGCCAGCTCACCTAGCACAGGGGGCGCTGACTATGGCTACACCTTC	CASSPSTGGADYGYTF
TRBJ2-7	TRBV7-2	.	.	TGTGCCAGCAGCTTAGGCGGAGGGGCCTCCTACGAGCAGTACTTC	CASSLGGGASYEQYF
TRBJ1-1	TRBV19	.	.	TGTGCCAGTAGGATTCACGCGGGGGGCGGCTCGAGTCATGAAGCTTTCTTT	CASRIHAGGGSSHEAFF
TRBJ2-2	TRBV9	.	TRBD2	TGTGCCAGCAGCCGGGGGGGAGGGGTCACCGGGGAGCTGTTTTTT	CASSRGGGVTGELFF
TRBJ2-2	TRBV5-1	.	TRBD1	TGCGCCAGCAGCTTAGGACAGGGGGCTTCCGGGGAGCTGTTTTTT	CASSLGQGASGELFF
TRBJ2-7	TRBV7-8	.	.	TGTGCCAGCAGCATAGGGTACCAGGGGGGCTACGAGCAGTACTTC	CASSIGYQGGYEQYF
TRBJ1-1	TRBV10-3	.	.	TGTGCCATCAGCTTACAGGGGAACACTGAAGCTTTCTTT	CAISLQGNTEAFF
TRBJ2-1	TRBV2	.	TRBD2	TGTGCCAGCAGTCCAACTAGCGGGAGGACAAACCCGGAGTTCTCGTTTCAGTTCTTC	CASSPTSGRTNPEFSFQFF
TRBJ2-5	TRBV5-6	.	TRBD2	TGTGCCAGCAGCGTTCCGGGACTAGGGAAAGGAGAGACCCAGTACTTC	CASSVPGLGKGETQYF
TRBJ2-7	TRBV6-5	.	TRBD1	TGTGCCAGCAGTTACTCGGGACAGACCTACGAGCAGTACTTC	CASSYSGQTYEQYF
TRBJ2-7	TRBV4-1	.	.	TGCGCCAGCAGCCAAGTTACAGGGTTGGAGCAGTACTTC	CASSQVTGLEQYF
TRBJ1-2	TRBV7-9	few	.	TGTGCCAGCAGCCTTACGGGGGTTGAGGGCTACACCTTC	CASSLTGVEGYTF
TRBJ2-7	TRBV7-8	.	.	TGTGCCAGCAGCTTGCGGGCGACAAGCTCCTACGAGCAGTACTTC	CASSLRATSSYEQYF
TRBJ2-4	TRBV2	.	.	TGTGCCAGCAGTGAAAGGAGGTACATTCAGTACTTC	CASSERRYIQYF
TRBJ2-7	TRBV6-5	.	.	TGTGCCAGCAGTTTAACAGGGAGCGAGCAGTACTTC	CASSLTGSEQYF